These T cell receptor beta chains were read from a single sample in a study of shared clonotypes between healthy human individuals. Assay used: immunoSEQ multiplex PCR; TCRdb lists only in-frame clones, some missing. The data show hundreds of thousands of clones, with 85% to 95% seen just once and over 0.1% held by the top ten. The sequenced sample was naive CD8+ T cells sorted from blood. The receptors shown here come from a young woman in good health. The CDR3 runs from the conserved cysteine through the conserved F or W. A D gene is named only where the DNA matches it firmly. Some rows have no size entry. The others give once, few or many, or a class for an expanded clone.

v_gene	abundance	j_gene	d_gene	len	CDR3nt	CDR3aa
TRBV19	.	TRBJ1-1	.	10	TGTGCCACCCACAGGGTAGGAGCTTTCTTT	CATHRVGAFF
TRBV28	.	TRBJ2-7	TRBD2	14	TGTGCCAGCAGTTTTAGCGGGCGATCCTACGAGCAGTACTTC	CASSFSGRSYEQYF
TRBV25-1	.	TRBJ2-7	TRBD1	14	TGTGCCAGCAGTCCCGGGACAGGACCTTACGAGCAGTACTTC	CASSPGTGPYEQYF
TRBV10-2	few	TRBJ1-2	TRBD1	12	TGCGCCAGCCAGGGGGCGAAGGAAGGCTACACCTTC	CASQGAKEGYTF
TRBV11-2	.	TRBJ2-3	.	16	TGTGCCAGCAGCGGTGGTGGTGGCGGACGCACAGATACGCAGTATTTT	CASSGGGGGRTDTQYF
TRBV4-2	.	TRBJ2-7	.	19	TGTGCCAGCAGCCAAGATCTGGCGAGGAGAGCGGACCGGGACGACGAGCAGTACTTC	CASSQDLARRADRDDEQYF
TRBV9	.	TRBJ2-2	.	14	TGTGCCAGCAGCGTAGCTTGGGGGACCGGGGAGCTGTTTTTT	CASSVAWGTGELFF
TRBV4-2	.	TRBJ2-7	.	14	TGTGCCAGCAGCCACCGTTCCCGGCGACACGAGCAGTACTTC	CASSHRSRRHEQYF
TRBV10-2	.	TRBJ2-5	TRBD1	18	TGCGCCAGTAGACCTAGGGACAGGGGGGCCCAGAGTCAACAGACCCAGTACTTC	CASRPRDRGAQSQQTQYF
TRBV29-1	.	TRBJ2-1	TRBD2	15	TGCAGCGTTGAAGATCCAGAGGGAGGGCCCAATGAGCAGTTCTTC	CSVEDPEGGPNEQFF
TRBV4-1	.	TRBJ2-5	.	13	TGCGCCAGCAGCCAAGATCTCGAGCAGGGCCAGTACTTC	CASSQDLEQGQYF
TRBV25-1	.	TRBJ2-5	TRBD2	16	TGTGCCAGCAGTGAATTGGGCGGGAGGGCCGTGGAGACCCAGTACTTC	CASSELGGRAVETQYF
TRBV5-8	.	TRBJ2-1	TRBD1	17	TGTGCCAGCAGCCTGGGGACAGGCAAACAGAATAGAAATGAGCAGTTCTTC	CASSLGTGKQNRNEQFF
TRBV4-1	.	TRBJ2-7	.	13	TGCGCCAGCAGCCGAAGGACAGACTACGAGCAGTACTTC	CASSRRTDYEQYF
TRBV5-1	.	TRBJ2-5	TRBD2	16	TGCGCCAGCAGCTCCTGGGTAGCGGGAGGTCAAGAGACCCAGTACTTC	CASSSWVAGGQETQYF
TRBV28	.	TRBJ2-1	TRBD2	15	TGTGCCAGCTTGCGGGAGGGCCGGGCTTACAATGAGCAGTTCTTC	CASLREGRAYNEQFF
TRBV29-1	.	TRBJ2-1	.	15	TGCAGCGCTCCTGATATGCGGGCAGCCTACAATGAGCAGTTCTTC	CSAPDMRAAYNEQFF
TRBV27	.	TRBJ2-1	.	13	TGTGCCAGTAGACTAGGAGTCATCAATGAGCAGTTCTTC	CASRLGVINEQFF
TRBV28	.	TRBJ1-5	TRBD1	15	TGTGCCAGCAGTGGGACAGGGTATAGCAATCAGCCCCAGCATTTT	CASSGTGYSNQPQHF
TRBV5-4	.	TRBJ2-7	TRBD1	14	TGTGCCAGCAGCATACGGGACAGTTTCTACGAGCAGTACTTC	CASSIRDSFYEQYF
TRBV4-1	.	TRBJ1-1	.	12	TGCGCCAGCACCTCATTCTTAGGGGAAGCTTTCTTT	CASTSFLGEAFF
TRBV5-5	once	TRBJ2-7	TRBD2	15	TGTGCCAGCAGCCCCTCGGGACTAGCGGGATCCGAGCAGTACTTC	CASSPSGLAGSEQYF
TRBV27	.	TRBJ2-3	TRBD2	16	TGTGCCAGCAGTTTTTTTCCGGGAGGGCTCTCCGATACGCAGTATTTT	CASSFFPGGLSDTQYF
TRBV5-1	once	TRBJ2-7	TRBD1	15	TGCGCCAGCAGACCCGACAGGGAGTTAACCTACGAGCAGTACTTC	CASRPDRELTYEQYF